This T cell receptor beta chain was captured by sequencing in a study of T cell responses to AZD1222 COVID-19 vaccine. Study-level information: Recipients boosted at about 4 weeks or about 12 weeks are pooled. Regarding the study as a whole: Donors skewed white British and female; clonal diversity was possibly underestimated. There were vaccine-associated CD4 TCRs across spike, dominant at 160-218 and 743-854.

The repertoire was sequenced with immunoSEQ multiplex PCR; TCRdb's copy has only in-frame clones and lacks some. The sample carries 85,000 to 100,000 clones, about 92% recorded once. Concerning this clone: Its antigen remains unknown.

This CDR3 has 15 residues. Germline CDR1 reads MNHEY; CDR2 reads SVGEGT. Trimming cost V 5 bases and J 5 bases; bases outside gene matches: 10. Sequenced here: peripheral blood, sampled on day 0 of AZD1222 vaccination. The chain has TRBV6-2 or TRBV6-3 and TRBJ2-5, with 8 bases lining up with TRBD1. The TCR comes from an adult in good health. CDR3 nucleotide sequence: TGTGCCAGCAGTCAGGGGACAGGAGGACCGGAGACCCAGTACTTC. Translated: CASSQGTGGPETQYF.